The TCR beta chain under discussion was sequenced for a study of T cell repertoires in cytomegalovirus infection (dated by TCRdb to about 2019). Describing the broader study: Donor HLA type was relevant to the analysis, as public TCR beta signatures indicated carriage of CMV infection together with the matching HLA type.

The sample holds many counts of this clonotype. The antigen this receptor binds is unknown. No base-level quality is on record; no much larger clone is a single base apart. The sample was run on an Illumina HiSeq 1500. TCRdb reanalyzed the raw reads on its own, using fastp at Q25 for trimming and MiXCR for clone calling, and kept in-frame beta chains. Each CDR3 protein appears once, grouped with its most common genes and DNA. For this sample the table gives roughly 760,000 distinct CDR3 sequences, of which under 40% were detected only once. Around 2.8% of the sample is taken by the ten largest. Reading the germline V gene (reference sequence) gives CDR1 LNHDA and CDR2 SQIVND. The trim is 3 bases for V and 8 bases for J, with a gap of 7 bases between the germline ends. Measured from the cysteine to the phenylalanine, the CDR3 is 11 residues long. Only the CDR3 DNA is retained, 33 bases long and in frame from the first base.

The full study reports these points: Cumulative frequency of public TCR beta family members discriminated carriers of CMV infection plus the relevant HLA type in this cohort and an independent roughly 330-donor cohort. The ex vivo response was dominated by HLA-C-restricted CMV-specific TCR beta clonotypes, and the single most frequent clonotype in two of eight donors was supplied by these HLA-C-restricted clonotypes.

The source is a human donor in good health (CMV status not recorded). Some clones in this sample may be carry-over from other donors' samples. Specimen: PBMCs. The chain was built from TRBV19 and TRBJ1-1, with a weak D call of TRBD1 (5 bases match). CDR3 protein: CASSMWDEAFF. The nucleotide sequence is TGTGCCAGTAGTATGTGGGACGAAGCTTTCTTT.